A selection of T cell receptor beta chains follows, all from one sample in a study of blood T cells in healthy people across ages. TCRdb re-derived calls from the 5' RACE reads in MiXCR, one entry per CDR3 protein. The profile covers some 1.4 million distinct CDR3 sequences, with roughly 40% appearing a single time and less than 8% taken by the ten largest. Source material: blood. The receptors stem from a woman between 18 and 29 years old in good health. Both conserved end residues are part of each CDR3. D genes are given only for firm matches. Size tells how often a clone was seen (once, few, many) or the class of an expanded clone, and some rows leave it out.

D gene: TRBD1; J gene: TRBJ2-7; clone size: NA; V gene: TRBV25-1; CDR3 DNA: TGTGCCAGCAGTGGAGACCCCCGGGACAGGGGTTACGAGCAGTACTTC; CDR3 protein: CASSGDPRDRGYEQYF
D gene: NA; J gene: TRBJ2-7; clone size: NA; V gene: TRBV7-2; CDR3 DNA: TGTGCCAGCAGCTTAGCGGCGGGGAGCCGGGCTCACGAGCAGTACTTC; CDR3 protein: CASSLAAGSRAHEQYF
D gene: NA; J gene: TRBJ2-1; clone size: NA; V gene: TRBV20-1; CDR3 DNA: TGCAGTGCTAGAGAAGGGTTTGGGGAGCAGTTCTTC; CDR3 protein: CSAREGFGEQFF
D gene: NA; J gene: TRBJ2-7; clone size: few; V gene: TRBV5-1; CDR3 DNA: TGCGCCAGCAGCTTGACGTCTCGTCAGGGCTACGAGCAGTACTTC; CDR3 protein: CASSLTSRQGYEQYF
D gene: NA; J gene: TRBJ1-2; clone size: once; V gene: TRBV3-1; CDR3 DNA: TGTGCCAGCAGCCAAGAGGCGGGGACGCGAGGGCACTACACCTTC; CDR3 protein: CASSQEAGTRGHYTF
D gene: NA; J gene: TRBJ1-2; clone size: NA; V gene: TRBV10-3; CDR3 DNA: TGTGCCATCAGTGCCCTAGATAATATTCCGGCGTCCGGGGGCTACACCTTC; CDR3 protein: CAISALDNIPASGGYTF
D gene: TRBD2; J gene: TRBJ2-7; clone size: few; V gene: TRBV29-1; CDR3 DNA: TGCAGCGTTGTGAGCGGGGTGCGGTACAATGAGCAGTACTTC; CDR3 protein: CSVVSGVRYNEQYF
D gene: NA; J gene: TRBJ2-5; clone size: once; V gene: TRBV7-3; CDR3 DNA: TGTGCCGGCAGCTTATGGGCCACAAACTTGAATGAGCAGTACTTC; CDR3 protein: CAGSLWATNLNEQYF
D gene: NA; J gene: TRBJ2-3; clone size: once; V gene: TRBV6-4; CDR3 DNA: TGTGCCTGCAAAAGTCTCGTAACGAACACAGATACGCAGTATTTT; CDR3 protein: CACKSLVTNTDTQYF
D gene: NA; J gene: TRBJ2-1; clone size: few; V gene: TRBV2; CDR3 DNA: TGTGCCGGAGGCCCGGGACTGAACAATGAGCAGTTCTTC; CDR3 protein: CAGGPGLNNEQFF
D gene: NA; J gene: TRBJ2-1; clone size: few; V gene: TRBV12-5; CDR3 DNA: TGTGCTAGTGGCCTGGGGATTTGGGATGAGCAGTTCTTC; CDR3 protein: CASGLGIWDEQFF
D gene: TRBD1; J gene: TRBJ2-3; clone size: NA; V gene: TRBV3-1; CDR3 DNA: TGTGCCAGCAGCCAAGATTTGGGACAGGGCCAGTATTTT; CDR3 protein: CASSQDLGQGQYF
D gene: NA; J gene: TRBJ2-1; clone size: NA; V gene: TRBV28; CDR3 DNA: TGTGCCAGCAGTTTAGGACAGTCAGAGACCCAGTTCTTC; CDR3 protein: CASSLGQSETQFF
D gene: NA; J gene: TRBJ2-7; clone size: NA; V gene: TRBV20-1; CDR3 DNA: TGCAGTGCTAGATCCCAAGGGGGGGCGCGCGAGCAGTACTTC; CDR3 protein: CSARSQGGAREQYF
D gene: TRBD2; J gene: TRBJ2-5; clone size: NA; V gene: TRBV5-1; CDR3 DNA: TGCGCCAGCAGCTTGGCCCTAAGCGGGGGGATTCAAGAGACCCAGTACTTC; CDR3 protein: CASSLALSGGIQETQYF
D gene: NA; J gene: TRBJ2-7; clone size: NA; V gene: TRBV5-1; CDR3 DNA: TGCGCCAGCAGCTTGGGATTGGCGGCGGGCAACGAGCAGTACTTC; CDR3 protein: CASSLGLAAGNEQYF
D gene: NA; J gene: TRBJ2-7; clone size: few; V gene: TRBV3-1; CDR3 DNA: TGTGCCAGCAGCCACGTAGGGGACGAGCAGTACTTC; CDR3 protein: CASSHVGDEQYF
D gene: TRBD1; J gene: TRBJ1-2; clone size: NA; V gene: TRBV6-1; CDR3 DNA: TGTGCCAGCAGGCGACCGGGACAGGGCTTTGGCTACACCTTC; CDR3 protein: CASRRPGQGFGYTF
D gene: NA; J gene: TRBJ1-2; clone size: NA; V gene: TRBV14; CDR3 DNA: TGTGCCAGCAGCCCGACTGGGACATCGGCGGGGTATGGCTACACCTTC; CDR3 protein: CASSPTGTSAGYGYTF
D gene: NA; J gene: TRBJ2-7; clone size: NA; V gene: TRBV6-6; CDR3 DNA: TGTGCCAGCAGGGACTACACCTACGAGCAGTACTTC; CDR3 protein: CASRDYTYEQYF